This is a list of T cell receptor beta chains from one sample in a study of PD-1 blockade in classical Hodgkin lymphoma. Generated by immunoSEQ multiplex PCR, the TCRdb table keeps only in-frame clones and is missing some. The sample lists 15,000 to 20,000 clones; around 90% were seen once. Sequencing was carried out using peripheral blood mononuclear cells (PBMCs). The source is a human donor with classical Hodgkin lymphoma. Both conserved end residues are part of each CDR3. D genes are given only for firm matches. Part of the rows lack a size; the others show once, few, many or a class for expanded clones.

CDR3nt: TGTGCCAGCAGCCCCTGGACTACCTTCGACACCGGGGAGCTGTTTTTT
CDR3aa: CASSPWTTFDTGELFF
d_gene: NA
abundance: NA
v_gene: TRBV7-8
j_gene: TRBJ2-2

CDR3nt: TGTGCCAGCAGCCCCGCGTACGAGCAGTACTTC
CDR3aa: CASSPAYEQYF
d_gene: NA
abundance: once
v_gene: TRBV2
j_gene: TRBJ2-7

CDR3nt: TGTGCCAGCAGTGACGGGACTAGCTCCTACAATGAGCAGTTCTTC
CDR3aa: CASSDGTSSYNEQFF
d_gene: TRBD2
abundance: NA
v_gene: TRBV6-4
j_gene: TRBJ2-1

CDR3nt: TGTGCCTGGAGTGTACTCGGGACCTCTGGGGCCAACGTCCTGACTTTC
CDR3aa: CAWSVLGTSGANVLTF
d_gene: NA
abundance: NA
v_gene: TRBV30
j_gene: TRBJ2-6

CDR3nt: TGTGCCAGTAGTACCCTACAGATCTCTGGGGCCAACGTCCTGACTTTC
CDR3aa: CASSTLQISGANVLTF
d_gene: NA
abundance: once
v_gene: TRBV19
j_gene: TRBJ2-6

CDR3nt: TGTGCCAGCAGTGATGGGGAAAATCAGCCCCAGCATTTT
CDR3aa: CASSDGENQPQHF
d_gene: NA
abundance: once
v_gene: TRBV6-1
j_gene: TRBJ1-5

CDR3nt: TGTGCCAGCAGCCCCGCGGGACTCAGTGAGCAGTTCTTC
CDR3aa: CASSPAGLSEQFF
d_gene: NA
abundance: NA
v_gene: TRBV7-9
j_gene: TRBJ2-1

CDR3nt: TGCGCCAGCAGCCAAGGTCTTAACACCGGGGAGCTGTTTTTT
CDR3aa: CASSQGLNTGELFF
d_gene: NA
abundance: NA
v_gene: TRBV4-1
j_gene: TRBJ2-2

CDR3nt: TGCGCCAGCAGTGAAGGAACTTACGAGCAGTACTTC
CDR3aa: CASSEGTYEQYF
d_gene: NA
abundance: NA
v_gene: TRBV5-1
j_gene: TRBJ2-7

CDR3nt: TGTGCCAGCAGTGACAGACCAGGAGGGTCCTACAATGAGCAGTTCTTC
CDR3aa: CASSDRPGGSYNEQFF
d_gene: NA
abundance: NA
v_gene: TRBV6-1
j_gene: TRBJ2-1

CDR3nt: TGTGCCAGCAGCTCGCAGGGCGAGCAGTTCTTC
CDR3aa: CASSSQGEQFF
d_gene: NA
abundance: NA
v_gene: TRBV7-9
j_gene: TRBJ2-1

CDR3nt: TGTGCCAGCAGAACAGGGCCTGGGGCCAACGTCCTGACTTTC
CDR3aa: CASRTGPGANVLTF
d_gene: NA
abundance: NA
v_gene: TRBV27
j_gene: TRBJ2-6

CDR3nt: TGTGCCAGCAGTGAAGAGGGGGTAGGGTACAATGAGCAGTTCTTC
CDR3aa: CASSEEGVGYNEQFF
d_gene: NA
abundance: NA
v_gene: TRBV2
j_gene: TRBJ2-1

CDR3nt: TGCGCCAGCAGCCAAGATCAGGGGTCGAAGAAAAATGAGCAGTTCTTC
CDR3aa: CASSQDQGSKKNEQFF
d_gene: NA
abundance: once
v_gene: TRBV4-1
j_gene: TRBJ2-1

CDR3nt: TGTGCCAGCAGTTACTCGAGTGGCAACACAGATACGCAGTATTTT
CDR3aa: CASSYSSGNTDTQYF
d_gene: NA
abundance: NA
v_gene: TRBV6-6
j_gene: TRBJ2-3

CDR3nt: TGTGCCAGCAGTCTTAGCGGGAGGGCGAACTACGAGCAGTACTTC
CDR3aa: CASSLSGRANYEQYF
d_gene: TRBD2
abundance: NA
v_gene: TRBV27
j_gene: TRBJ2-7

CDR3nt: TGTGCCAGCAGCGACCGTAGGGTGGCGAACACTGAAGCTTTCTTT
CDR3aa: CASSDRRVANTEAFF
d_gene: NA
abundance: few
v_gene: TRBV7-8
j_gene: TRBJ1-1

CDR3nt: TGTGCCAGCAGTGAACCCTCGGGACAGGATATTTACGAGCAGTACTTC
CDR3aa: CASSEPSGQDIYEQYF
d_gene: TRBD1
abundance: NA
v_gene: TRBV25-1
j_gene: TRBJ2-7

CDR3nt: TGTGCCATCAGTGTGTTACCGGGGAATCAGCCCCAGCATTTT
CDR3aa: CAISVLPGNQPQHF
d_gene: NA
abundance: NA
v_gene: TRBV10-3
j_gene: TRBJ1-5

CDR3nt: TGTGCCTGGAGTGGACTAGCGATAGGGACCCAGTACTTC
CDR3aa: CAWSGLAIGTQYF
d_gene: TRBD2
abundance: NA
v_gene: TRBV30
j_gene: TRBJ2-5

CDR3nt: TGTGCCAGCAGCTTGTTGGGGGGAGCCACAGATACGCAGTATTTT
CDR3aa: CASSLLGGATDTQYF
d_gene: NA
abundance: NA
v_gene: TRBV5-8
j_gene: TRBJ2-3

CDR3nt: TGTGCCAGCAGTGAACCCCGGGACAGGGCTAGCTCCTACAATGAGCAGTTCTTC
CDR3aa: CASSEPRDRASSYNEQFF
d_gene: TRBD1
abundance: once
v_gene: TRBV25-1
j_gene: TRBJ2-1

CDR3nt: TGTGCCAGCAGCTTCGGGACAGGGGGGGGATACGAGCAGTACTTC
CDR3aa: CASSFGTGGGYEQYF
d_gene: TRBD1
abundance: NA
v_gene: TRBV7-8
j_gene: TRBJ2-7

CDR3nt: TGTGCCAGTAGTTTCGGACAGTCAGGGGCCAACGTCCTGACTTTC
CDR3aa: CASSFGQSGANVLTF
d_gene: NA
abundance: NA
v_gene: TRBV19
j_gene: TRBJ2-6

CDR3nt: TGTGCCAGTAGTATAGGAAGGGGGTTAGGGGAGACCCAGTACTTC
CDR3aa: CASSIGRGLGETQYF
d_gene: NA
abundance: NA
v_gene: TRBV19
j_gene: TRBJ2-5

CDR3nt: TGTGCCAGCAGCAAAGCGGCTAGCGGGAGCTATGAGCAGTTCTTC
CDR3aa: CASSKAASGSYEQFF
d_gene: NA
abundance: once
v_gene: TRBV21-1
j_gene: TRBJ2-1

CDR3nt: TGTGCCAGCAGTTCGGAGGGGGCGGTTGGCTACACCTTC
CDR3aa: CASSSEGAVGYTF
d_gene: TRBD1
abundance: NA
v_gene: TRBV2
j_gene: TRBJ1-2

CDR3nt: TGCAGCGTTAAGGAACAGGGGTGGACCGGGGAGCTGTTTTTT
CDR3aa: CSVKEQGWTGELFF
d_gene: TRBD1
abundance: NA
v_gene: TRBV29-1
j_gene: TRBJ2-2

CDR3nt: TGCAGCTTCCGCCCTCCGGGGTTTTACAATGAGCAGTTCTTC
CDR3aa: CSFRPPGFYNEQFF
d_gene: NA
abundance: NA
v_gene: TRBV29-1
j_gene: TRBJ2-1

CDR3nt: TGTGCCAGCAGTGGGACAGGGATCTACGAGCAGTACTTC
CDR3aa: CASSGTGIYEQYF
d_gene: TRBD1
abundance: few
v_gene: TRBV25-1
j_gene: TRBJ2-7

CDR3nt: TGTGCCAGCAGCCTGGGACTAGCGGGAGATACGCAGTATTTT
CDR3aa: CASSLGLAGDTQYF
d_gene: TRBD2
abundance: NA
v_gene: TRBV7-3
j_gene: TRBJ2-3

CDR3nt: TGTGCCAGCAGCTGGGTGGACCACAATGAGCAGTTCTTC
CDR3aa: CASSWVDHNEQFF
d_gene: NA
abundance: once
v_gene: TRBV25-1
j_gene: TRBJ2-1

CDR3nt: TGTGCCAGCAGTTGGGCTAGCGGGAGTTACGAGCAGTACTTC
CDR3aa: CASSWASGSYEQYF
d_gene: TRBD2
abundance: NA
v_gene: TRBV27
j_gene: TRBJ2-7

CDR3nt: TGTGCCAGCAGCCGAGAGGACCACCAAGAGACCCAGTACTTC
CDR3aa: CASSREDHQETQYF
d_gene: NA
abundance: NA
v_gene: TRBV9
j_gene: TRBJ2-5

CDR3nt: TGTGCCTGGAGTATAGCGGGAGGGCCCCCTGGGGCCAACGTCCTGACTTTC
CDR3aa: CAWSIAGGPPGANVLTF
d_gene: TRBD2
abundance: NA
v_gene: TRBV30
j_gene: TRBJ2-6